This TCR beta chain was captured in a study of CD8 T cells in Susac syndrome. J gave up 2 bases and V 5 bases, and 5 bases lay outside the gene matches. The CDR3 is 15 residues long. Germline CDR1 reads LNHNV; CDR2 reads YYDKDF (reference sequence). Reverse transcription of roughly 0.5 to 1 ug RNA was carried out with random hexamers. TCRdb reprocessed the immunoSEQ multiplex PCR reads with MiXCR, giving one entry per CDR3 protein. Of under 200,000 distinct CDR3 sequences in the sample, around 95% were seen once. The chain links TRBV15 to TRBJ2-2; 7 nucleotides agree with TRBD1. This clonotype was obtained from a human donor with Susac syndrome. The sequencing input was CD4+ T cells from PBMCs. CDR3 loop: CATSRTGTNTGELFF. The CDR3 DNA reads as TGTGCCACCAGCCGGACAGGTACAAACACCGGGGAGCTGTTTTTT.